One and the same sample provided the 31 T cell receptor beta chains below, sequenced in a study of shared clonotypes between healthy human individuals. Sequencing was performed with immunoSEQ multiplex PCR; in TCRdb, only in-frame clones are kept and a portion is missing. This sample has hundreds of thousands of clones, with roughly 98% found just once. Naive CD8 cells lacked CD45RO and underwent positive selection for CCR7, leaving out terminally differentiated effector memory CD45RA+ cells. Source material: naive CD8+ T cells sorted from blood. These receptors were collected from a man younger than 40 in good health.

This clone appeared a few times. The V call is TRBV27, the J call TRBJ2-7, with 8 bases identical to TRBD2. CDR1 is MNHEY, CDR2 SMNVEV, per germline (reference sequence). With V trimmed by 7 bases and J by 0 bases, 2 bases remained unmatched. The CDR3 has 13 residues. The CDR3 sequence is CASKSGSSYEQYF. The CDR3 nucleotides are TGTGCCAGCAAGAGCGGGAGCTCCTACGAGCAGTACTTC.

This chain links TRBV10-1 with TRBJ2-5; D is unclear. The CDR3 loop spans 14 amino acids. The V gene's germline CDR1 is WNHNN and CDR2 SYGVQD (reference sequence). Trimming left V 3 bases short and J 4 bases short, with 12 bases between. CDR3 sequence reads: CASSDSSDRETQYF. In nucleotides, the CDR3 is TGCGCCAGCAGTGATAGCTCGGATCGAGAGACCCAGTACTTC.

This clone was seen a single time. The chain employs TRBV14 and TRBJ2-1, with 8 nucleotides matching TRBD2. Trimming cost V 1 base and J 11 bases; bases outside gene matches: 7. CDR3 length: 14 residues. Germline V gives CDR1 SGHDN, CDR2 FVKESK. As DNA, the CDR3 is TGTGCCAGCAGCCAAGTGGGACTAGGGAGTCAGCAGTTCTTC. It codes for CASSQVGLGSQQFF.

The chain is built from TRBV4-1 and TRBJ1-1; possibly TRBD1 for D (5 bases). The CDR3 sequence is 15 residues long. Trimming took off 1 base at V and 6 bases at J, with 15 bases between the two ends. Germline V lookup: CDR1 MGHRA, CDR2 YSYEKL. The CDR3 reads CASSQVSPGSAEAFF. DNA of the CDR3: TGCGCCAGCAGCCAAGTATCTCCAGGGAGCGCTGAAGCTTTCTTT.

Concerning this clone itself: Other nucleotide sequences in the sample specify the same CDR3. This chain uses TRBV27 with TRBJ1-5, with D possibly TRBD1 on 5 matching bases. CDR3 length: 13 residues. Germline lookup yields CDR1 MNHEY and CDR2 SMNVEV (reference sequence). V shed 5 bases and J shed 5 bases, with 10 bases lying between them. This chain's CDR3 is CASSPGLYQPQHF. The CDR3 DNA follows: TGTGCCAGCAGTCCGGGACTTTATCAGCCCCAGCATTTT.

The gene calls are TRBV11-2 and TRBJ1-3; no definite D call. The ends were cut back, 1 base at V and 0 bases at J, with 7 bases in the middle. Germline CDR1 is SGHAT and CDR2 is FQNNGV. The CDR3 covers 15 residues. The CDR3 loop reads CASSLGRGSGNTIYF. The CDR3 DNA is TGTGCCAGCAGCTTAGGACGCGGCTCTGGAAACACCATATATTTT.

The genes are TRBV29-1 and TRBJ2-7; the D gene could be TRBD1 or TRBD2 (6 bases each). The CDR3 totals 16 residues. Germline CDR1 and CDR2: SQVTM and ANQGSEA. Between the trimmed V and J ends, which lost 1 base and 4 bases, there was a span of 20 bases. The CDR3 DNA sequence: TGCAGCGTTGAAGGAAACAGGGAGGAGAAGGCGTACGAGCAGTACTTC. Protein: CSVEGNREEKAYEQYF.

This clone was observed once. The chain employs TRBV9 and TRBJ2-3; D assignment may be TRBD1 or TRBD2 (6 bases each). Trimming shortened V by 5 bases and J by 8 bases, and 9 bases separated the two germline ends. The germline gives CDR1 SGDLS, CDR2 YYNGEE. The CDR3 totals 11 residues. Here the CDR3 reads CASRGGRTQYF. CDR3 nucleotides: TGTGCCAGCAGAGGGGGGCGTACGCAGTATTTT.

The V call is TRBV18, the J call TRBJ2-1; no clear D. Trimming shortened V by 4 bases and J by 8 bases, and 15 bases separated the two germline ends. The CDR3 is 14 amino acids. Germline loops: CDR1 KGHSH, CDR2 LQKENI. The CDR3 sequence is CASSREYVIDEQFF. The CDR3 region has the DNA TGTGCCAGCTCACGGGAATATGTAATCGATGAGCAGTTCTTC.

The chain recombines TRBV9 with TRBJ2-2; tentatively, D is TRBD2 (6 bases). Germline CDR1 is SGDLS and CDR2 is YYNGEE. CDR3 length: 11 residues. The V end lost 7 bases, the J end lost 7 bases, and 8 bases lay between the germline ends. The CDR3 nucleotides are TGTGCCAGCGGGAGGATCGGGGAGCTGTTTTTT. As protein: CASGRIGELFF.

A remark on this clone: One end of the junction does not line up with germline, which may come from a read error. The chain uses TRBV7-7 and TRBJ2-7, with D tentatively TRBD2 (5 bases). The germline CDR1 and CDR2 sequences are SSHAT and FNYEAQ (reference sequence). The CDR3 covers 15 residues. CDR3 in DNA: TGTGCTAGCAGCTTAATAAACCCCCCCGAGGGCGAGCAGTACTTC. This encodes CASSLINPPEGEQYF.

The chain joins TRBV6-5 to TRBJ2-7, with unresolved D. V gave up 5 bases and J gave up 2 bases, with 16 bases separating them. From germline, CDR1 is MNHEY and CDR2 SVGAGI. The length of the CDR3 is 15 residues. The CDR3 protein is CASSQTPDGTYEQYF. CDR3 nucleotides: TGTGCCAGCAGTCAAACCCCTGACGGCACCTACGAGCAGTACTTC.

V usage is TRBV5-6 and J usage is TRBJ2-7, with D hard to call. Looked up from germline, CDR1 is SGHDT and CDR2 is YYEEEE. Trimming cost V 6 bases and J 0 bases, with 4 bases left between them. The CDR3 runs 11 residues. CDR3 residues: CASTDSYEQYF. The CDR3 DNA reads TGTGCCAGCACCGACTCCTACGAGCAGTACTTC.

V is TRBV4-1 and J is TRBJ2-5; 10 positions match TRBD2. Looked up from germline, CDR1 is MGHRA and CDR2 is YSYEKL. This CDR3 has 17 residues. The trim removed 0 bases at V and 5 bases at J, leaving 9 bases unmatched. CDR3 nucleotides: TGCGCCAGCAGCCAAGAGCCCCTAGCGGGAGACCTTGAGACCCAGTACTTC. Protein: CASSQEPLAGDLETQYF.

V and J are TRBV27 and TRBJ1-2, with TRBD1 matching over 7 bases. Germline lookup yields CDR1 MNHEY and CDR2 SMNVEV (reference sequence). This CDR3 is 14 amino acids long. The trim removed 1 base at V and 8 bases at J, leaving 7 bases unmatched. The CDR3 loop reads CASSLYQGGTGYTF. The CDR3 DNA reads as TGTGCCAGCAGTTTATACCAGGGGGGTACCGGCTACACCTTC.

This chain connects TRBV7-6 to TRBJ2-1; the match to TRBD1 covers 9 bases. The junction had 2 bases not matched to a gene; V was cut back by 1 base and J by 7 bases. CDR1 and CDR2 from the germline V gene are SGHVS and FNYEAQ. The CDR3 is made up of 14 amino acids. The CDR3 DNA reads TGTGCCAGCAGCTTAGGGACAGGGGTGAATGAGCAGTTCTTC. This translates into CASSLGTGVNEQFF.

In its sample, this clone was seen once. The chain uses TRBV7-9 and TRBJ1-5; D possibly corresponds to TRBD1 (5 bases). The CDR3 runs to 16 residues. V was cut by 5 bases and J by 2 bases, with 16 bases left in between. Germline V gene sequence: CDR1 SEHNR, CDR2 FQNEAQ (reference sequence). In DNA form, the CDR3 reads TGTGCCAGCAGCCAGGCATGGGGGGAAGGCAATCAGCCCCAGCATTTT. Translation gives CASSQAWGEGNQPQHF.

CDR3 DNA sequence: TGCGCCAGCAGCCAAAGACAGGGGGCGGGAGGGGATGAGCAGTTCTTC. Its translation: CASSQRQGAGGDEQFF. The chain links TRBV4-3 to TRBJ2-1; D possibly corresponds to TRBD1 (10 bases). Trimming took off 2 bases at V and 8 bases at J, with 19 bases between the two ends. CDR1 and CDR2 from the germline V gene are LGHNA and YSLEER. This CDR3 contains 16 residues.

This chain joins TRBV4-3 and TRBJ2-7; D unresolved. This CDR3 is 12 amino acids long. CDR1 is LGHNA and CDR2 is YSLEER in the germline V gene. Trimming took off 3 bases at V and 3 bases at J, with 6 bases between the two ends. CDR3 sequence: CASSHSHYEQYF. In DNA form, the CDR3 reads TGCGCCAGCAGCCATTCCCACTACGAGCAGTACTTC.

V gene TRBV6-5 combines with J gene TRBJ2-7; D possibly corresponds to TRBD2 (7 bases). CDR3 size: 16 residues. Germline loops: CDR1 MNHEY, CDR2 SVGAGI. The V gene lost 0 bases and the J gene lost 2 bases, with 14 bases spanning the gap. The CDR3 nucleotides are TGTGCCAGCAGTTACTCGGCGGGGGACAAGACCTACGAGCAGTACTTC. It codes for CASSYSAGDKTYEQYF.

This CDR3 reads CASSPGANEQFF. CDR3 nucleotide sequence: TGCGCCAGCAGCCCGGGAGCCAATGAGCAGTTCTTC. The chain is built from TRBV5-1 and TRBJ2-1, with a weak D call TRBD2 (6 bases). V was pared by 4 bases and J by 6 bases, with 8 bases between. Looked up from germline, CDR1 is SGHRS and CDR2 is YFSETQ. This CDR3 region has 12 residues.

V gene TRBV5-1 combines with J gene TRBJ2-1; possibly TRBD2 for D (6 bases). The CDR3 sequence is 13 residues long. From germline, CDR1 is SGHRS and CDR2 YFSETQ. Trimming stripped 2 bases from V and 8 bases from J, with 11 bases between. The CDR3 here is CASSFGGGDEQFF. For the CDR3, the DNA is TGCGCCAGCAGCTTCGGGGGTGGGGATGAGCAGTTCTTC.

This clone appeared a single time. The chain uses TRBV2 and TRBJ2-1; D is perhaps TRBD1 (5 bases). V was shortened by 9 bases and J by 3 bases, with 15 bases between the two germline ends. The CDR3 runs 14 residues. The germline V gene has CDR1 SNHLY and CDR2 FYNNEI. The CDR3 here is CARRGGEIYNEQFF. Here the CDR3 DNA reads TGTGCCAGAAGGGGTGGAGAGATCTACAATGAGCAGTTCTTC.

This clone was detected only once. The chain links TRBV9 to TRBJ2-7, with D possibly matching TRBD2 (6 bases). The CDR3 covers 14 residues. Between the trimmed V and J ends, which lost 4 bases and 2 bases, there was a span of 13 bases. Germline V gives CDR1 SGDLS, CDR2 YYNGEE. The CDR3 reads CASSRGTLAYEQYF. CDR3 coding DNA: TGTGCCAGCAGCCGAGGGACTTTAGCCTACGAGCAGTACTTC.

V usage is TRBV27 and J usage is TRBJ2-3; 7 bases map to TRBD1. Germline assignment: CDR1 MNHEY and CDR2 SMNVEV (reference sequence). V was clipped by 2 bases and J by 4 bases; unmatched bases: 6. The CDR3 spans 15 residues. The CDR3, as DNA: TGTGCCAGCAGTTTAGCGACAGGGAGATCAGATACGCAGTATTTT. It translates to CASSLATGRSDTQYF.

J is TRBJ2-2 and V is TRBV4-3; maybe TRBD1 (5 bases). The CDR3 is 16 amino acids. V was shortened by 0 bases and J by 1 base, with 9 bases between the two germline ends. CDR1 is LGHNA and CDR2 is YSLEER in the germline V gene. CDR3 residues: CASSQDRVLNTGELFF. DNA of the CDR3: TGCGCCAGCAGCCAAGACAGGGTTCTGAACACCGGGGAGCTGTTTTTT.

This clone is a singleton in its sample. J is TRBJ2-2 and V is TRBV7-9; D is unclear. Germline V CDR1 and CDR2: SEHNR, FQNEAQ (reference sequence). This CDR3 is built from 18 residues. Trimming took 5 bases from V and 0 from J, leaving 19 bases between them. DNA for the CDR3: TGTGCCAGCAGCCCACCGTGGACGGAATGGTCGAACACCGGGGAGCTGTTTTTT. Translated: CASSPPWTEWSNTGELFF. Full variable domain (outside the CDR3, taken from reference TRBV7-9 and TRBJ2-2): DTGVSQNPRHKITKRGQNVTFRCDPISEHNRLYWYRQTLGQGPEFLTYFQNEAQLEKSRLLSDRFSAERPKGSFSTLEIQRTEQGDSAMYLCASSPPWTEWSNTGELFFGEGSRLTVL.

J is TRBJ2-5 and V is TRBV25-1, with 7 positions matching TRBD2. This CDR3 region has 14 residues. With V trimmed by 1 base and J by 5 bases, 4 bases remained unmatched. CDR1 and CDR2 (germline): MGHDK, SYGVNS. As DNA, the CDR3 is TGTGCCAGCAGTGAATTTCTCGGGGGGGAGACCCAGTACTTC. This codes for CASSEFLGGETQYF.

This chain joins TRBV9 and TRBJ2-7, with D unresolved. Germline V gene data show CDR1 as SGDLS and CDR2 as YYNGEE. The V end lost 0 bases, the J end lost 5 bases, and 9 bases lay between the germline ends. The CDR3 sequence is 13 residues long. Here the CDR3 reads CASSVGRSDEQYF. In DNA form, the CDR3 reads TGTGCCAGCAGCGTAGGACGTTCAGACGAGCAGTACTTC.

The CDR3 is CASSGPGGRVDEQFF. The CDR3 bases are TGTGCCAGCAGTGGCCCCGGCGGGAGGGTCGATGAGCAGTTCTTC. The gene calls are TRBV9 and TRBJ2-1, with 9 bases identical to TRBD2. Per the germline V gene, CDR1 is SGDLS and CDR2 is YYNGEE. Losses at the gene ends were 5 bases for V and 8 bases for J; bases not matched to a gene: 11. CDR3 length: 15 residues.

The CDR3 region has the DNA TGTGCCAGCAGCCAATGGGACAGACTCTATGGCTACACCTTC. This gives the protein CASSQWDRLYGYTF. The rearrangement links TRBV9 to TRBJ1-2, with 7 bases aligning to TRBD1. V was pared by 4 bases and J by 4 bases, with 7 bases of the junction left unmatched. Per germline, CDR1 SGDLS and CDR2 YYNGEE. The CDR3 runs to 14 residues. Full variable domain (outside the CDR3, taken from reference TRBV9 and TRBJ1-2): DSGVTQTPKHLITATGQRVTLRCSPRSGDLSVYWYQQSLDQGLQFLIQYYNGEERAKGNILERFSAQQFPDLHSELNLSSLELGDSALYFCASSQWDRLYGYTFGSGTRLTVV.